Shown below are 26 T cell receptor beta chains from a single sample sequenced in a study of blood T cell repertoires in COVID-19. Method: immunoSEQ multiplex PCR; TCRdb's copy keeps in-frame clones and lacks some. The sample shows nearly 200,000 clones, around nine tenths of them seen only once. Sequencing was done on a sample of peripheral blood. These receptors came from a woman aged 40-49 years who had recovered from COVID-19.

The chain uses TRBV28 and TRBJ2-1; 10 bases map to TRBD2. The V and J ends lost 2 bases and 4 bases, in that order; junction bases with no gene match: 8. Germline CDR1 MDHEN, CDR2 SYDVKM. The CDR3 is made up of 17 amino acids. The CDR3 sequence: CASSLDLAGAGYNEQFF. The CDR3 DNA reads TGTGCCAGCAGTTTAGACCTAGCGGGAGCCGGGTACAATGAGCAGTTCTTC.

The chain couples TRBV4-1 to TRBJ2-5, with TRBD2 matching 8 bases. The CDR3 is 16 amino acids. The V segment lost 0 bases and the J segment 5 bases; nucleotides outside the gene matches: 8. Germline-derived CDR1 and CDR2 are MGHRA and YSYEKL. The CDR3 nucleotides read TGCGCCAGCAGCCAAGATCGGACTAGCCCGTCGGAGACCCAGTACTTC. Encoded protein: CASSQDRTSPSETQYF.

The chain couples TRBV7-8 to TRBJ1-6, with D tentatively TRBD1 (5 bases). The CDR3 is 15 amino acids. V lost 1 base and J 4 bases, leaving 8 bases between the germline ends. CDR1 and CDR2 (germline): SGHVS, FQNEAQ. The CDR3 region is CASSLDQGYNSPLHF. The DNA of the CDR3 is TGTGCCAGCAGCTTAGACCAGGGTTATAATTCACCCCTCCACTTT. Based on the CDR3 plus reference TRBV7-8 and TRBJ1-6, the full variable domain is GAGVSQSPRYKVAKRGQDVALRCDPISGHVSLFWYQQALGQGPEFLTYFQNEAQLDKSGLPSDRFFAERPEGSVSTLKIQRTQQEDSAVYLCASSLDQGYNSPLHFGNGTRLTVT.

The CDR3 DNA reads as TGTGCCAGCAGCCAACAGACAGGGACCTACAATGAGCAGTTCTTC. This gives the protein CASSQQTGTYNEQFF. The genes are TRBV3-1 (or the pseudogene TRBV3-2) and TRBJ2-1, with 7 nucleotides matching TRBD1. The CDR3 is made up of 15 amino acids. The V gene's germline CDR1 is LGHDT and CDR2 YNNKEL (reference sequence). V gave up 2 bases and J gave up 2 bases; unmatched junction bases: 3.

This chain links TRBV3-1 (or the pseudogene TRBV3-2) with TRBJ1-6; D gene ambiguous. V was pared by 2 bases and J by 6 bases, with 5 bases between. Germline CDR1 LGHDT, CDR2 YNNKEL (reference sequence). CDR3 length: 13 residues. The CDR3 is CASSQYSNSPLHF. The CDR3 nucleotides are TGTGCCAGCAGCCAATATTCTAATTCACCCCTCCACTTT.

With regard to this clone: In the same sample, other DNA sequences code for this CDR3. V usage is TRBV28 and J usage is TRBJ2-2; D perhaps matches TRBD1 (5 bases). The CDR3 is made up of 14 amino acids. Germline lookup yields CDR1 MDHEN and CDR2 SYDVKM. The V gene lost 8 bases and the J gene lost 1 base, with 11 bases spanning the gap. The CDR3 loop is CASRPGQNTGELFF. The CDR3 coding sequence is TGTGCCAGCCGCCCTGGACAGAACACCGGGGAGCTGTTTTTT.

The chain carries TRBV6-5 and TRBJ2-5; weak D call: TRBD2 (5 bases). Germline V lookup: CDR1 MNHEY, CDR2 SVGAGI. V lost 2 bases and J 7 bases, leaving 14 bases between the germline ends. The CDR3 length is 14 residues. CDR3 region: CASSYGGSRGTQYF. The CDR3 DNA follows: TGTGCCAGCAGTTACGGTGGCAGTCGGGGGACCCAGTACTTC.

In nucleotides, the CDR3 is TGTGCCAGCTCACCAGGGAGAGAAAAACTGTTTTTT. Encoded protein: CASSPGREKLFF. This chain links TRBV18 with TRBJ1-4; D ambiguous. Germline CDR1 and CDR2: KGHSH and LQKENI. The length of the CDR3 is 12 residues. Trimming removed 2 bases from V and 8 bases from J, with 6 bases in between.

CDR3 sequence: CASSYRLADNEQFF. The CDR3 DNA is TGTGCCAGCAGTTACAGACTAGCGGACAATGAGCAGTTCTTC. V is TRBV6-2 or TRBV6-3 and J is TRBJ2-1; TRBD2 agrees at 9 bases. The germline V gene encodes CDR1 MNHEY and CDR2 SVGEGT. The J segment lost 5 bases and the V segment lost 2 bases, leaving 1 base of the junction unmatched. CDR3 length equals 14 residues.

This clone was recorded a few times. The CDR3: CASSLDAPQGGQPQHF. In DNA, the CDR3 is TGTGCCAGCAGCCTGGACGCGCCGCAAGGGGGTCAGCCCCAGCATTTT. The V call is TRBV5-4, the J call TRBJ1-5; D may be TRBD1 (6 bases). The CDR3 sequence is 16 residues long. The germline V gene has CDR1 SGHNT and CDR2 YYREEE (reference sequence). V lost 4 bases to trimming and J lost 6 bases, with 20 bases between them.

This chain connects TRBV6-2 or TRBV6-3 to TRBJ2-1, with TRBD2 matching over 11 bases. Trimming took 2 bases from V and 6 from J; bases not matched to a gene: 3. The CDR3 covers 15 residues. Germline CDR1 is MNHEY and CDR2 is SVGEGT. CDR3 amino acids: CASSYRLAGLNEQFF. CDR3 in DNA: TGTGCCAGCAGTTACAGACTAGCGGGACTCAATGAGCAGTTCTTC.

The chain has TRBV28 and TRBJ2-4; D is perhaps TRBD2 (5 bases). Germline V gene sequence: CDR1 MDHEN, CDR2 SYDVKM. Trimming stripped 2 bases from V and 5 bases from J, with 10 bases between. The CDR3 is 14 residues long. The CDR3 spells CASSLRGVQNIQYF. CDR3 sequence (DNA): TGTGCCAGCAGTTTACGGGGAGTGCAAAACATTCAGTACTTC.

The chain joins TRBV2 to TRBJ2-1, with 8 bases that match TRBD2. The length of the CDR3 is 15 residues. After removal of 4 bases from V and 7 bases from J, the junction contained 9 bases not matched to a gene. In germline, CDR1 is SNHLY, CDR2 FYNNEI. The DNA for the CDR3 is TGTGCCAGCAGTGGGGTAGCGGGACCAGGTAATGAGCAGTTCTTC. Its protein product is CASSGVAGPGNEQFF.

The chain employs TRBV6-6 and TRBJ2-7, with 10 bases matching TRBD2. Germline CDR1 reads MNHNY; CDR2 reads SVGAGI (reference sequence). This CDR3 is 14 amino acids long. V gave up 4 bases and J gave up 3 bases; unmatched junction bases: 3. CDR3 loop: CASSSGTSVYEQYF. The CDR3 DNA is TGTGCCAGCAGTTCTGGGACTAGCGTCTACGAGCAGTACTTC.

The chain has TRBV7-2 and TRBJ1-2, with TRBD1 identical over 9 bases. V was clipped by 5 bases and J by 6 bases; unmatched bases: 10. The CDR3 covers 15 residues. The germline gives CDR1 SGHTA, CDR2 FQGNSA. DNA of the CDR3: TGTGCCAGCAGCCCATGGACAGGGGTTCGGAATGGCTACACCTTC. It translates to CASSPWTGVRNGYTF.

The V gene is TRBV7-3, the J gene TRBJ2-7, with 8 bases identical to TRBD1. V lost 5 bases and J lost 3; bases outside the gene matches: 9. CDR3 length: 15 amino acids. Germline V lookup: CDR1 SGHTA, CDR2 FQGTGA. CDR3 in amino acids: CASSQTGTGGYEQYF. As DNA, the CDR3 is TGTGCCAGCAGCCAAACCGGGACAGGAGGCTACGAGCAGTACTTC.

The rearrangement joins TRBV10-3 to TRBJ2-7, with D unresolved. This CDR3 has 14 residues. V lost 2 bases to trimming and J lost 2 bases, with 10 bases between them. Germline CDR1 ENHRY, CDR2 SYGVKD. The CDR3 loop is CAISEQVPAYEQYF. In DNA, the CDR3 is TGTGCCATCAGTGAGCAGGTGCCAGCCTACGAGCAGTACTTC.

V and J are TRBV5-6 and TRBJ1-1; D call uncertain. The length of the CDR3 is 13 residues. Germline V gives CDR1 SGHDT, CDR2 YYEEEE. Trimming stripped 5 bases from V and 1 base from J, with 9 bases between. The CDR3 spells CASSFTANTEAFF. The CDR3 coding sequence is TGTGCCAGCAGTTTTACAGCGAACACTGAAGCTTTCTTT.

The count of this clone is one. The chain uses TRBV24-1 and TRBJ2-1; 11 nucleotides align to TRBD2. V shed 3 bases and J 16 bases; nucleotides not matched to a gene: 13. The CDR3 has 15 residues. Germline V gene data show CDR1 as KGHDR and CDR2 as SFDVKD. Here the CDR3 DNA reads TGTGCCACCAGTGATCCGACGGTTACTAGCGGGAGATTATTCTTC. Translated: CATSDPTVTSGRLFF.

This chain links TRBV27 with TRBJ2-1, with 9 bases that match TRBD1. The CDR3 has 14 amino acids. The germline gives CDR1 MNHEY, CDR2 SMNVEV (reference sequence). V shed 5 bases and J 5 bases; nucleotides not matched to a gene: 4. Here the CDR3 DNA reads TGTGCCAGCAGTCCCGGGACAGGGAACAATGAGCAGTTCTTC. Its protein is CASSPGTGNNEQFF.

V and J are TRBV29-1 and TRBJ1-5; 8 bases map to TRBD1. Trimming at V came to 5 bases and at J to 2 bases, leaving 11 bases not matched to a gene. Germline V CDR1 and CDR2: SQVTM, ANQGSEA. The CDR3 sequence is 16 residues long. Here the CDR3 DNA reads TGCAGCGTTTTACCAGGGGGCTCTACAGGCAATCAGCCCCAGCATTTT. Its protein product is CSVLPGGSTGNQPQHF.

V is TRBV7-3 and J is TRBJ2-1; D is perhaps TRBD2 (5 bases). V lost 2 bases and J lost 2, with 22 bases in between. The CDR3 sequence is 19 residues long. Germline values: CDR1 SGHTA, CDR2 FQGTGA. The CDR3 region has the DNA TGTGCCAGCAGCTTATCCGGACGAATGGGGAGTAGGACCTACAATGAGCAGTTCTTC. It codes for CASSLSGRMGSRTYNEQFF.

The rearrangement links TRBV4-2 to TRBJ1-3; TRBD1 is a possible D gene (6 bases). The germline V gene encodes CDR1 LGHNA and CDR2 YNFKEQ. Trimming pared 4 bases from V and 10 bases from J, leaving 23 bases between. The CDR3 is made up of 16 amino acids. The CDR3 reads CASSPGMLTGEGTIYF. The CDR3 DNA sequence: TGTGCCAGCAGCCCCGGGATGTTGACAGGCGAGGGGACCATATATTTT.

V usage is TRBV27 and J usage is TRBJ2-7; TRBD1 matches at 7 bases. CDR1 MNHEY and CDR2 SMNVEV come from the germline V gene (reference sequence). Trimming removed 2 bases from V and 5 bases from J; junction bases left unmatched: 0. The CDR3 has 12 amino acids. The CDR3 loop reads CASSLTGDEQYF. The CDR3 bases are TGTGCCAGCAGTTTAACAGGGGACGAGCAGTACTTC.

The J gene is TRBJ1-5, the V gene TRBV10-3; D not resolved. The CDR3 totals 14 residues. V lost 6 bases and J lost 0, with 9 bases in between. In germline, CDR1 is ENHRY, CDR2 SYGVKD. CDR3 in amino acids: CAISSGVSNQPQHF. The DNA for the CDR3 is TGTGCCATCAGCTCTGGAGTTAGCAATCAGCCCCAGCATTTT.

This chain uses TRBV9 with TRBJ2-2; TRBD2 aligns across 9 bases. V shed 4 bases and J 4 bases; nucleotides not matched to a gene: 8. The CDR3 has 16 amino acids. CDR1 SGDLS and CDR2 YYNGEE come from the germline V gene. CDR3 coding DNA: TGTGCCAGCAGCCCTCCTAGCGGGATTAGCACCGGGGAGCTGTTTTTT. It translates to CASSPPSGISTGELFF.